A selection of T cell receptor beta chains follows, all from one sample in a study of spatial heterogeneity in lung cancer. TCRdb used MiXCR to reprocess the 5' RACE reads, holding one entry per CDR3 protein. The table lists 89,000 or so distinct CDR3 sequences, about 20% of them singletons. Sequenced here: PBMCs, sampled at surgery. These receptors came from a male donor with early-stage non-small cell lung cancer. The CDR3 runs from the conserved cysteine through the conserved F or W. Each record gives: D gene, clone size, J gene, V gene, CDR3 protein, CDR3 DNA. A D gene is named only where the DNA matches it firmly. Size tells how often a clone was seen (once, few, many) or the class of an expanded clone, and some rows leave it out.

D gene: .
clone size: .
J gene: TRBJ1-5
V gene: TRBV6-5
CDR3 protein: CASSYSGGSQPQHF
CDR3 DNA: TGTGCCAGCAGTTACTCGGGGGGAAGTCAGCCCCAGCATTTT

D gene: .
clone size: few
J gene: TRBJ2-2
V gene: TRBV20-1
CDR3 protein: CSARDPGVPGELFF
CDR3 DNA: TGCAGTGCTAGAGATCCAGGGGTCCCCGGGGAGCTGTTTTTT

D gene: .
clone size: few
J gene: TRBJ1-3
V gene: TRBV6-1
CDR3 protein: CASRPNTPTSGNTIYF
CDR3 DNA: TGTGCCAGCAGACCAAATACACCTACCTCTGGAAACACCATATATTTT

D gene: .
clone size: .
J gene: TRBJ2-2
V gene: TRBV7-2
CDR3 protein: CASSLAFGTGELFF
CDR3 DNA: TGTGCCAGCAGCTTAGCGTTCGGGACCGGGGAGCTGTTTTTT

D gene: .
clone size: many
J gene: TRBJ2-6
V gene: TRBV7-3
CDR3 protein: CASSPQGGGPGANVLTF
CDR3 DNA: TGTGCCAGCAGCCCCCAGGGCGGAGGGCCCGGGGCCAACGTCCTGACTTTC

D gene: .
clone size: many
J gene: TRBJ1-1
V gene: TRBV29-1
CDR3 protein: CSLTGVNTEAFF
CDR3 DNA: TGCAGCCTTACTGGGGTGAACACTGAAGCTTTCTTT

D gene: .
clone size: .
J gene: TRBJ1-2
V gene: TRBV6-5
CDR3 protein: CASSYSTQGGFGYTF
CDR3 DNA: TGTGCCAGCAGTTACTCGACACAGGGCGGTTTCGGCTACACCTTC

D gene: .
clone size: .
J gene: TRBJ2-7
V gene: TRBV28
CDR3 protein: CASSLWGSSYEQYF
CDR3 DNA: TGTGCCAGCAGTTTATGGGGGAGCTCCTACGAGCAGTACTTC

D gene: TRBD1
clone size: many
J gene: TRBJ1-6
V gene: TRBV18
CDR3 protein: CASSPTGTEGSPLHF
CDR3 DNA: TGTGCCAGCTCACCGACTGGGACAGAAGGTTCACCCCTCCACTTT

D gene: TRBD1
clone size: .
J gene: TRBJ2-2
V gene: TRBV20-1
CDR3 protein: CSAPDRGRLGELFF
CDR3 DNA: TGCAGTGCCCCGGACAGGGGGCGCCTCGGGGAGCTGTTTTTT

D gene: .
clone size: .
J gene: TRBJ2-1
V gene: TRBV4-1
CDR3 protein: CASSLKGWDGNEQFF
CDR3 DNA: TGCGCCAGCAGCCTAAAAGGGTGGGACGGCAATGAGCAGTTCTTC

D gene: .
clone size: few
J gene: TRBJ2-1
V gene: TRBV7-8
CDR3 protein: CASSFPGLYNEQFF
CDR3 DNA: TGTGCCAGCAGTTTTCCGGGACTTTACAATGAGCAGTTCTTC

D gene: .
clone size: .
J gene: TRBJ2-7
V gene: TRBV5-6
CDR3 protein: CASSLAAVEQYF
CDR3 DNA: TGTGCCAGCAGCTTGGCCGCGGTCGAGCAGTACTTC

D gene: .
clone size: many
J gene: TRBJ2-3
V gene: TRBV7-9
CDR3 protein: CASSPGEASHTDTQYF
CDR3 DNA: TGTGCCAGCAGCCCCGGAGAAGCGTCCCACACAGATACGCAGTATTTT

D gene: .
clone size: .
J gene: TRBJ2-6
V gene: TRBV6-1
CDR3 protein: CASSEGQAIMSGANVLTF
CDR3 DNA: TGTGCCAGCAGTGAAGGTCAGGCTATAATGTCTGGGGCCAACGTCCTGACTTTC

D gene: .
clone size: .
J gene: TRBJ2-3
V gene: TRBV9
CDR3 protein: CASSVGGGRSDTQYF
CDR3 DNA: TGTGCCAGCAGCGTAGGAGGGGGGCGCTCAGATACGCAGTATTTT

D gene: TRBD1
clone size: few
J gene: TRBJ1-1
V gene: TRBV7-2
CDR3 protein: CASSSQGTANTEAFF
CDR3 DNA: TGTGCCAGCAGCTCCCAAGGGACAGCGAACACTGAAGCTTTCTTT

D gene: .
clone size: once
J gene: TRBJ1-5
V gene: TRBV12-3/TRBV12-4
CDR3 protein: CASSLRGGLGNQPQHF
CDR3 DNA: TGTGCCAGCAGCCTTCGGGGGGGATTGGGCAATCAGCCCCAGCATTTT

D gene: TRBD1
clone size: many
J gene: TRBJ2-2
V gene: TRBV4-2
CDR3 protein: CASSQGIGQGSTGELFF
CDR3 DNA: TGTGCCAGCAGCCAAGGCATCGGACAGGGATCCACCGGGGAGCTGTTTTTT

D gene: .
clone size: once
J gene: TRBJ2-3
V gene: TRBV18
CDR3 protein: CASSPRTEPDTQYF
CDR3 DNA: TGTGCCAGCTCACCACGGACAGAACCAGATACGCAGTATTTT

D gene: .
clone size: .
J gene: TRBJ1-5
V gene: TRBV12-3/TRBV12-4
CDR3 protein: CASSLKSNQPQHF
CDR3 DNA: TGTGCCAGCAGTTTGAAAAGCAATCAGCCCCAGCATTTT

D gene: TRBD2
clone size: few
J gene: TRBJ2-1
V gene: TRBV28
CDR3 protein: CASSSPGLAGYNEQFF
CDR3 DNA: TGTGCCAGCAGTTCGCCGGGACTAGCGGGATACAATGAGCAGTTCTTC

D gene: .
clone size: many
J gene: TRBJ2-3
V gene: TRBV7-9
CDR3 protein: CASSSVQGMWETDTQYF
CDR3 DNA: TGTGCCAGCAGCTCTGTCCAGGGGATGTGGGAAACAGATACGCAGTATTTT

D gene: TRBD1
clone size: few
J gene: TRBJ1-2
V gene: TRBV28
CDR3 protein: CASSLTPRPGGYGYTF
CDR3 DNA: TGTGCCAGCAGTTTAACCCCTCGTCCAGGGGGCTATGGCTACACCTTC

D gene: .
clone size: .
J gene: TRBJ2-3
V gene: TRBV5-4
CDR3 protein: CASSSERRDTQYF
CDR3 DNA: TGTGCCAGCAGTTCAGAGCGTAGAGATACGCAGTATTTT

D gene: .
clone size: .
J gene: TRBJ2-3
V gene: TRBV11-1
CDR3 protein: CASSHYTDGTDTQYF
CDR3 DNA: TGTGCCAGCAGCCACTATACAGACGGCACAGATACGCAGTATTTT

D gene: .
clone size: few
J gene: TRBJ1-6
V gene: TRBV5-6
CDR3 protein: CASSLALSSYNSPLHF
CDR3 DNA: TGTGCCAGCAGCTTGGCCTTGAGCTCCTATAATTCACCCCTCCACTTT

D gene: TRBD1
clone size: .
J gene: TRBJ2-7
V gene: TRBV20-1
CDR3 protein: CSARVRTGGEQYF
CDR3 DNA: TGCAGTGCTAGAGTAAGGACAGGGGGAGAGCAGTACTTC

D gene: TRBD2
clone size: few
J gene: TRBJ2-2
V gene: TRBV12-3/TRBV12-4
CDR3 protein: CASTTTSGHTGELFF
CDR3 DNA: TGTGCCAGCACCACGACTAGCGGGCACACCGGGGAGCTGTTTTTT

D gene: .
clone size: few
J gene: TRBJ1-5
V gene: TRBV6-1
CDR3 protein: CATRSRGQPQHF
CDR3 DNA: TGTGCCACCCGGTCCCGGGGTCAGCCCCAGCATTTT

D gene: .
clone size: many
J gene: TRBJ1-1
V gene: TRBV20-1
CDR3 protein: CSATGPNRVPEAFF
CDR3 DNA: TGCAGTGCTACAGGTCCAAACAGGGTCCCTGAAGCTTTCTTT

D gene: .
clone size: few
J gene: TRBJ1-4
V gene: TRBV7-7
CDR3 protein: CASSARLGEKLFF
CDR3 DNA: TGTGCTAGCAGCGCCCGACTCGGGGAAAAACTGTTTTTT

D gene: .
clone size: many
J gene: TRBJ2-7
V gene: TRBV29-1
CDR3 protein: CSVQIRSYEQYF
CDR3 DNA: TGCAGCGTCCAGATTCGGTCCTACGAGCAGTACTTC

D gene: .
clone size: .
J gene: TRBJ2-6
V gene: TRBV7-2
CDR3 protein: CASSPRTRVFSGANVLTF
CDR3 DNA: TGTGCCAGCAGCCCCCGGACAAGGGTTTTCTCTGGGGCCAACGTCCTGACTTTC

D gene: TRBD1
clone size: few
J gene: TRBJ2-5
V gene: TRBV6-5
CDR3 protein: CASSYLRTGGAGTQYF
CDR3 DNA: TGTGCCAGCAGTTACCTACGGACAGGGGGCGCTGGGACCCAGTACTTC

D gene: .
clone size: .
J gene: TRBJ2-4
V gene: TRBV7-2
CDR3 protein: CASSPPVAGESNIQYF
CDR3 DNA: TGTGCCAGCAGCCCCCCAGTAGCAGGGGAGTCGAACATTCAGTACTTC

D gene: .
clone size: .
J gene: TRBJ2-2
V gene: TRBV5-5
CDR3 protein: CASSPHFWGTGELFF
CDR3 DNA: TGTGCCAGCAGCCCGCACTTTTGGGGAACCGGGGAGCTGTTTTTT

D gene: .
clone size: many
J gene: TRBJ2-3
V gene: TRBV7-8
CDR3 protein: CASSLGLGGTDTQYF
CDR3 DNA: TGTGCCAGCAGCTTAGGGTTGGGAGGCACAGATACGCAGTATTTT

D gene: .
clone size: few
J gene: TRBJ2-5
V gene: TRBV6-2/TRBV6-3
CDR3 protein: CASSYGRETQYF
CDR3 DNA: TGTGCCAGCAGTTACGGGCGGGAGACCCAGTACTTC

D gene: TRBD2
clone size: few
J gene: TRBJ2-1
V gene: TRBV10-3
CDR3 protein: CATTPLERGDEQFF
CDR3 DNA: TGTGCCACCACCCCGCTTGAGCGGGGGGATGAGCAGTTCTTC

D gene: .
clone size: many
J gene: TRBJ1-4
V gene: TRBV6-1
CDR3 protein: CASSRTEGREKLFF
CDR3 DNA: TGTGCCAGCAGCCGGACCGAGGGGAGAGAAAAACTGTTTTTT

D gene: TRBD1
clone size: .
J gene: TRBJ1-5
V gene: TRBV6-5
CDR3 protein: CASSSGTGMAGNQPQHF
CDR3 DNA: TGTGCCAGCAGCTCCGGGACAGGGATGGCGGGCAATCAGCCCCAGCATTTT

D gene: .
clone size: once
J gene: TRBJ2-2
V gene: TRBV5-1
CDR3 protein: CASSLPQGTGELFF
CDR3 DNA: TGCGCCAGCAGCTTACCCCAGGGTACCGGGGAGCTGTTTTTT

D gene: TRBD1
clone size: .
J gene: TRBJ1-2
V gene: TRBV6-5
CDR3 protein: CASRGQGVDYGYTF
CDR3 DNA: TGTGCCAGCAGGGGACAGGGAGTAGACTATGGCTACACCTTC

D gene: .
clone size: .
J gene: TRBJ2-7
V gene: TRBV30
CDR3 protein: CAWIQGRDEQYF
CDR3 DNA: TGTGCCTGGATACAGGGCCGGGACGAGCAGTACTTC

D gene: .
clone size: few
J gene: TRBJ2-5
V gene: TRBV20-1
CDR3 protein: CSAIGGETQYF
CDR3 DNA: TGCAGTGCCATAGGTGGGGAGACCCAGTACTTC